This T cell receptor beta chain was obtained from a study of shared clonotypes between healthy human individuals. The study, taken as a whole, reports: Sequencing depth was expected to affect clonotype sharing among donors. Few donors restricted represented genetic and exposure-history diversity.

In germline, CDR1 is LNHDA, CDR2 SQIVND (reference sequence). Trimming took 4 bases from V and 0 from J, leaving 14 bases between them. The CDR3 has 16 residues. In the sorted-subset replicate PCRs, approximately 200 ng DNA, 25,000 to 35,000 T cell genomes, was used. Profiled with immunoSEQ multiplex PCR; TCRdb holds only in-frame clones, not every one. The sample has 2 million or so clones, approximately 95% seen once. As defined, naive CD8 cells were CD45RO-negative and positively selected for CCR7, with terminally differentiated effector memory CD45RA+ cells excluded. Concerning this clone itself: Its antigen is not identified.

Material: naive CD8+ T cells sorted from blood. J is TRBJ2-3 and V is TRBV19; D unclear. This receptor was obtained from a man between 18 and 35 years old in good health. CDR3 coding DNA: TGTGCCAGTAGTAGCCGGGTCTCATCTAGCACAGATACGCAGTATTTT. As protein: CASSSRVSSSTDTQYF.